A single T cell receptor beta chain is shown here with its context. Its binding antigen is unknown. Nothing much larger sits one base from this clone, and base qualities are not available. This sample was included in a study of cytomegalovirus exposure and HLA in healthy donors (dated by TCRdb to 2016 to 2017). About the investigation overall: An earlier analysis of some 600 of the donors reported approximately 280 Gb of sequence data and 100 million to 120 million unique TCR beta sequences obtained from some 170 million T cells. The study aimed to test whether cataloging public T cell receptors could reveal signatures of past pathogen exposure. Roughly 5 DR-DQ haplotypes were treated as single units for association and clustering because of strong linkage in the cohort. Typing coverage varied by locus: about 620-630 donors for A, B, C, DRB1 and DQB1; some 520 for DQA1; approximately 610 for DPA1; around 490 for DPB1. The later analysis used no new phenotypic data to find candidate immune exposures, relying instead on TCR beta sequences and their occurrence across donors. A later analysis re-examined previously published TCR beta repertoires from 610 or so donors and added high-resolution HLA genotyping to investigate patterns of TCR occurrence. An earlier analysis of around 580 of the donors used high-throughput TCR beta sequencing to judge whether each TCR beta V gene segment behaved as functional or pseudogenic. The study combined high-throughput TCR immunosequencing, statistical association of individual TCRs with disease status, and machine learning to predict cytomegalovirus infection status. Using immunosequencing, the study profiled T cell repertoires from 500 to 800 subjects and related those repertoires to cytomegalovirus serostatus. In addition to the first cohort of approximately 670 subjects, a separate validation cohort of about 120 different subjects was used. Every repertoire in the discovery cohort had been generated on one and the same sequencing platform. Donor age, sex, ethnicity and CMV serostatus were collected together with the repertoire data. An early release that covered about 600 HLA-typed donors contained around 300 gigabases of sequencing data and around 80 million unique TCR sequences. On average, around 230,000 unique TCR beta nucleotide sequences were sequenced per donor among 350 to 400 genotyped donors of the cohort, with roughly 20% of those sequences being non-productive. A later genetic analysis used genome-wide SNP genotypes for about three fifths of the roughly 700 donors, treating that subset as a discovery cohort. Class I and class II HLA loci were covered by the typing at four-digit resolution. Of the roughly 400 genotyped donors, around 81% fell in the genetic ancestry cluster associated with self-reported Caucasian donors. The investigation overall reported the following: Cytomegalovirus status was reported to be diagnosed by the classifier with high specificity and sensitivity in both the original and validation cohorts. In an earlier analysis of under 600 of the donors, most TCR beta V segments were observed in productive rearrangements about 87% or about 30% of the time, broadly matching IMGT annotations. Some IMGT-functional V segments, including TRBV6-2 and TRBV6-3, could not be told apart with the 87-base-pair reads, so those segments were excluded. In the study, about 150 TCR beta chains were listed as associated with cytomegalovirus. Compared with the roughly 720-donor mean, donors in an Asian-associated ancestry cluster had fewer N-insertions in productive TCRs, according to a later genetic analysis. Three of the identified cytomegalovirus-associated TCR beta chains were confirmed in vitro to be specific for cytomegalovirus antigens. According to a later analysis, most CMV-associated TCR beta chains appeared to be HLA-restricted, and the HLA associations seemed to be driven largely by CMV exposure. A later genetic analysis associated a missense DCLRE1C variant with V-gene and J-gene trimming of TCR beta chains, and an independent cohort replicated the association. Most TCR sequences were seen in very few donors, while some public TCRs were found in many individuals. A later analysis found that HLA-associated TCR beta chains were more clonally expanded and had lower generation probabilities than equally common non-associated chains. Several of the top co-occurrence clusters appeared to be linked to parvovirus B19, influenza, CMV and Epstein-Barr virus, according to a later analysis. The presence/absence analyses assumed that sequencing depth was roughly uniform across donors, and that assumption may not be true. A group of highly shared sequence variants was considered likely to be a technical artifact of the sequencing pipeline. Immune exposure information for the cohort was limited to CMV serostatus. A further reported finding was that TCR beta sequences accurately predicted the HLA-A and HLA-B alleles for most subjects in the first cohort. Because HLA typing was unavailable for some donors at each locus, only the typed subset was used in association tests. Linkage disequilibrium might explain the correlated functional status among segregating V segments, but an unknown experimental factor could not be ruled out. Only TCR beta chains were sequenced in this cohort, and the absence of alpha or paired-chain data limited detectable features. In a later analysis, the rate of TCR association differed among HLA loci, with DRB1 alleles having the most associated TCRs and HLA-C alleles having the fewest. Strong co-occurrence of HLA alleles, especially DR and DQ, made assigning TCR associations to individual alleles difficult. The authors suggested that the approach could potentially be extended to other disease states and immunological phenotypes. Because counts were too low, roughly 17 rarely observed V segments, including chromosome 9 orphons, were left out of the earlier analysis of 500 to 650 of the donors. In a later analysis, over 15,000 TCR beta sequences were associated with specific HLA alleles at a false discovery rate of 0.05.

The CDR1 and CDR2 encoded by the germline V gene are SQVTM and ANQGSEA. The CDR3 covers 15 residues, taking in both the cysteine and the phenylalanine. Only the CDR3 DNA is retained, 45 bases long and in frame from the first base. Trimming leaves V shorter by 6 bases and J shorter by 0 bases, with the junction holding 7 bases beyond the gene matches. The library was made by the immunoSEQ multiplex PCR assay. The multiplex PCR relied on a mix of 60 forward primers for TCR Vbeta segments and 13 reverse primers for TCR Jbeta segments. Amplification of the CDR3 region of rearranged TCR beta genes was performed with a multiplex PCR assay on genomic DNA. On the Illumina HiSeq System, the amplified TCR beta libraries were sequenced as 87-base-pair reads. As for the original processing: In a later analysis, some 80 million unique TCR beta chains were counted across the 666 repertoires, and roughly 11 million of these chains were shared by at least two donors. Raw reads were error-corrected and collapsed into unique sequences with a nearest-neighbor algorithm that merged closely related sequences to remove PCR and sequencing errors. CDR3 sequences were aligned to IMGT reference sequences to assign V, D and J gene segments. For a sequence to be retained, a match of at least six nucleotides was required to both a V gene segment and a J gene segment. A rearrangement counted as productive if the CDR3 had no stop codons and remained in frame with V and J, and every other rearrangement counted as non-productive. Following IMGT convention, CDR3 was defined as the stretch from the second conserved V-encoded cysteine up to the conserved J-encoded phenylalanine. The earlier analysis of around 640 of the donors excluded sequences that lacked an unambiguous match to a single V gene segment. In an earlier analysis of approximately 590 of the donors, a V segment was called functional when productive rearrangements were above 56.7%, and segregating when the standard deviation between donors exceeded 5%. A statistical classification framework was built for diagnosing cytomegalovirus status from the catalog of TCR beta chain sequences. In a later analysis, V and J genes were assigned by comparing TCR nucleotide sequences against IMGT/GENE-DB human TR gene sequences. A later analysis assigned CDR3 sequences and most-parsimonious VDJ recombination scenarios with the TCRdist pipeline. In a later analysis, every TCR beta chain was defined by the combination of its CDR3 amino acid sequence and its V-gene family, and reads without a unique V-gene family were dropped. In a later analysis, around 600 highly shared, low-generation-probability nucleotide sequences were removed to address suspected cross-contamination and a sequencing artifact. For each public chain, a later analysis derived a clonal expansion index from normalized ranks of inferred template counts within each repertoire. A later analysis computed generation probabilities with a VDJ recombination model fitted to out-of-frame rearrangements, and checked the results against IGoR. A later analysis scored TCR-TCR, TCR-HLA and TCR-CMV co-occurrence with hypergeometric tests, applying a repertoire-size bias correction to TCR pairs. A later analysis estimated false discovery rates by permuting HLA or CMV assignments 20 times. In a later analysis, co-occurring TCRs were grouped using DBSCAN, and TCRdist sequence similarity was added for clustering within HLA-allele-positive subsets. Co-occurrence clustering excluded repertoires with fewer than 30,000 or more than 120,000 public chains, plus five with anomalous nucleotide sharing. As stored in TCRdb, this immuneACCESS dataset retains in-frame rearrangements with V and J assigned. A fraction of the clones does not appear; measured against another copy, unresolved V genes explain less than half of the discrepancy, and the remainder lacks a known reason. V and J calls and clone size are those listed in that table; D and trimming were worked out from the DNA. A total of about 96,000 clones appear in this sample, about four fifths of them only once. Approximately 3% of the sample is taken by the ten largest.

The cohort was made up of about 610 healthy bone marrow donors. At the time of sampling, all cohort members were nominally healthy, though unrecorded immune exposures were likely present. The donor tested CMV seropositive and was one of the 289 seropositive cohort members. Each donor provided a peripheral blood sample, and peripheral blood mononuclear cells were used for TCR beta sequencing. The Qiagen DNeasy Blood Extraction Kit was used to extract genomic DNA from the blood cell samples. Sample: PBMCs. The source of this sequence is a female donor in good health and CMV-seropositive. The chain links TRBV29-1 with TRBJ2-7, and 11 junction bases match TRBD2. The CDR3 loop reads CSVRAGTSGSYEQYF. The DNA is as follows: TGCAGCGTCCGTGCCGGGACTAGCGGCTCCTACGAGCAGTACTTC.